Included here is one T cell receptor beta chain sequence, with context. TCRdb's copy holds only in-frame clones and misses some; the assay was immunoSEQ multiplex PCR. This repertoire shows some 250,000 clones, approximately 80% found once; its top ten account for 10% to 15%. These data originate in a study of control samples from healthy donors and cancer patients. The source of this sequence is a woman aged 55-69 years with lung cancer. The specimen sequenced was PBMCs.

The CDR3 loop reads CASTYKSGEKLFF. Here the CDR3 DNA reads TGTGCCAGCACTTATAAGTCTGGCGAAAAACTGTTTTTT. The chain is built from TRBV12-3 or TRBV12-4 and TRBJ1-4, with no clear D. The CDR3 runs 13 residues. V gave up 7 bases and J gave up 8 bases, with 14 bases separating them.